This T cell receptor beta chain was recovered during a study of spatial heterogeneity in lung cancer. In the study overall: Each distinct TCR and UMI combination averaged more than ten appearances in raw reads. General study points: The study found that ubiquitous and regional expanded TCR counts tracked ubiquitous and regional nonsynonymous mutations, respectively. Intratumoral expanded alpha and beta TCR counts were found to track tumor mutation counts.

This clonotype was observed many times. Its target is unknown. This sample's time point: sample taken at primary tumor resection. Samples were donated by 72 untreated early-stage non-small cell lung cancer patients. Whole RNA, which was extracted from tumor, nontumor lung tissue or frozen PBMC, was sequenced without any cell sorting. V lost 1 base and J lost 5, with 14 bases in between. CDR3 length: 15 amino acids. CDR1 is SGHAT, CDR2 FQNNGV, per germline. In TCRdb, the 5' RACE reads were re-called with MiXCR into one record per CDR3 protein. The sample carries approximately 10,000 distinct CDR3 sequences, just over 5% recorded once.

This material consisted of lung tumor tissue, taken at surgery. This chain uses TRBV11-2 with TRBJ2-5; D is undetermined. The sequence came from a male donor with early-stage non-small cell lung cancer. The CDR3 region is CASSLVQLLGETQYF. As DNA, the CDR3 is TGTGCCAGCAGCTTAGTTCAGTTATTGGGGGAGACCCAGTACTTC.